The 9 T cell receptor beta chains listed next were all sequenced from one sample in a study of T cell repertoires in cytomegalovirus infection. Their target antigens are unknown. Via MiXCR, TCRdb re-called the reads, giving one row per CDR3 protein. The sample consists of some 920,000 distinct CDR3 sequences, under 40% of them appearing once. Sequencing was performed on cultured CD8+ T cells from PBMCs, taken from culture after CMV antigen stimulation. These TCRs come from a human donor in good health (CMV status not recorded). Some clones in this sample may be carry-over from other donors' samples.

This clonotype has only a few counts. The V call is TRBV19, the J call TRBJ2-1; tentatively, D is TRBD1 (5 bases). Germline CDR1 and CDR2: LNHDA and SQIVND (reference sequence). V lost 7 bases and J lost 9, with 13 bases in between. The CDR3 is 12 residues long. CDR3 region: CASTLGRGEQFF. The DNA for the CDR3 is TGTGCCAGTACCTTGGGAAGGGGTGAGCAGTTCTTC.

A few counts support this clonotype. CDR3 amino acids: CASSLGERLAQMDTQYF. In DNA form, the CDR3 reads TGTGCCAGCAGCTTGGGCGAGCGACTAGCCCAAATGGATACGCAGTATTTT. The chain carries TRBV7-9 and TRBJ2-3; TRBD2 aligns across 7 bases. This CDR3 contains 17 residues. Per germline, CDR1 SEHNR and CDR2 FQNEAQ (reference sequence). The V segment lost 3 bases and the J segment 6 bases; nucleotides outside the gene matches: 15.

This clonotype occurred many times. The chain couples TRBV7-6 to TRBJ1-1; the D is unclear. The V gene's germline CDR1 is SGHVS and CDR2 FNYEAQ. Trimming pared 5 bases from V and 1 base from J, leaving 11 bases between. The CDR3 runs 14 residues. In nucleotides, the CDR3 is TGTGCCAGCAGCCCAGGCCTCGGGAACACTGAAGCTTTCTTT. Its protein is CASSPGLGNTEAFF.

This clonotype was seen more than once but under ten times. The chain has TRBV28 and TRBJ2-1, with a tentative D call TRBD1 (6 bases). The CDR3 totals 17 residues. Germline loops: CDR1 MDHEN, CDR2 SYDVKM. Trimming removed 4 bases at V and 6 bases at J, with 22 bases between. The CDR3 sequence: CASSSTPGHLGFNEQFF. In nucleotides, the CDR3 is TGTGCCAGCAGTTCAACTCCGGGACACCTGGGGTTCAATGAGCAGTTCTTC.

This clonotype turned up a few times. The chain employs TRBV27 and TRBJ1-2; D uncertain. Germline-derived CDR1 and CDR2 are MNHEY and SMNVEV (reference sequence). The CDR3 sequence is 16 residues long. V was trimmed by 0 bases and J by 6 bases, leaving 17 bases between them. CDR3 coding DNA: TGTGCCAGCAGTTTATCGGTTGTTCGGGGTAGGGATGGCTACACCTTC. It codes for CASSLSVVRGRDGYTF.

Points on this clonotype: The junction does not match germline at one end; this may be a read error. The chain has TRBV6-2 or TRBV6-3 and TRBJ2-7; unclear D gene. The length of the CDR3 is 14 residues. Germline V gene data show CDR1 as MNHEY and CDR2 as SVGEGT. DNA for the CDR3: TGTGTCAGCAGGCCGAGGAAGGGTTCTATTTGGCAGTACTTC. Translated: CVSRPRKGSIWQYF.

As to this clonotype: A much more abundant neighbour one base away suggests this may be a read error. The conserved final phenylalanine or tryptophan is absent from the CDR3, which likely points to a read error. The chain carries TRBV7-4 and TRBJ1-5, with 10 bases that match TRBD1. The CDR3 has 14 amino acids. J lost 6 bases, V lost 3 bases, and 2 bases had no gene match. CDR1 is SGHVT, CDR2 SQSDAQ, per germline. The CDR3 region is CASSLTGGGQPQHS. The CDR3 DNA reads as TGTGCCAGCAGCTTGACAGGGGGCGGTCAGCCCCAGCATTCT.

This clonotype was seen a handful of times. The chain has TRBV10-1 and TRBJ2-7; 7 bases are a match to TRBD1. Germline-derived CDR1 and CDR2 are WNHNN and SYGVQD (reference sequence). CDR3 length: 15 residues. Unmatched junction bases numbered 8, after V lost 2 bases and J lost 4 bases. CDR3 in amino acids: CASSERVGGLYEQYF. The CDR3, as DNA: TGCGCCAGCAGTGAGCGGGTAGGGGGCCTATACGAGCAGTACTTC.

The V and J genes are TRBV2 and TRBJ2-5; 11 bases align to TRBD2. V trimming: 7 bases; J trimming: 4 bases; junction bases outside the gene matches: 14. From germline, CDR1 is SNHLY and CDR2 FYNNEI. The CDR3 covers 17 residues. Written as DNA, the CDR3 is TGTGCCAGCACAGCCGGGACTAGCGGCCCCCAGACAGAGACCCAGTACTTC. The encoded protein is CASTAGTSGPQTETQYF.